The clone carrying this T cell receptor beta chain was seen many times. No antigen is known for it. Construction of the TCR beta libraries employed iRepertoire HTBI primers in conjunction with Arm-PCR of CDR3 regions. A single record per CDR3 protein comes from TCRdb applying MiXCR to the multiplex PCR reads. The table shows around 430,000 distinct CDR3 sequences, with approximately 23% occurring only once. Time point meaning: persistent/refractory GD, antithyroid drugs over 5 years with positive TRAb. PBMC RNA was the source of the TCR library. The data were obtained in a study of regulatory T cells in long-lasting Graves disease. As for the study in general: Persistent Graves' disease meant over 5 years of antithyroid drugs with positive TSH receptor antibodies. Study results and caveats: Newly diagnosed disease favored TRBV20-1 and TRBJ2-1 over persistent disease. Thyroid tissue was not sampled; only peripheral blood was.

The germline V gene encodes CDR1 MDHEN and CDR2 SYDVKM. The length of the CDR3 is 15 residues. Trimming pared 7 bases from V and 4 bases from J, leaving 16 bases between. Sequencing used peripheral blood mononuclear cells (PBMCs), obtained when the disease was refractory, from a patient treated with antithyroid drugs. J is TRBJ1-4 and V is TRBV28; tentative D call: TRBD1 (5 bases). The clonotype originates from a female donor with Graves disease. The CDR3 here is CASTPSGVGNEKLFF. The CDR3 bases are TGTGCCAGCACCCCATCGGGGGTTGGTAATGAAAAACTGTTTTTT.